This passage covers 19 T cell receptor beta chains from one sample sequenced in a study of shared clonotypes between healthy human individuals. The method was immunoSEQ multiplex PCR; TCRdb's version includes in-frame clones alone and lacks a portion of them. The repertoire holds millions of clones, about 92% seen once, with about 0.41% in the top ten. Sequencing was carried out using naive CD4+ T cells from PBMCs. Subset here: CD45RA+ positively selected. These receptors were obtained from a man between 18 and 35 years old in good health. Some clones in this sample may be carry-over from other donors' samples.

The chain links TRBV10-3 to TRBJ2-5, with D unresolved. Germline CDR1 is ENHRY and CDR2 is SYGVKD. CDR3 length equals 13 residues. V gave up 5 bases and J gave up 0 bases, with 7 bases separating them. The CDR3 DNA sequence: TGTGCCATCAGTTCAGACAACCAAGAGACCCAGTACTTC. Translated, it gives CAISSDNQETQYF.

The CDR3 bases are TGTGCCAGCAGCTTGGGACTAGCGGGAAAGACCCAGTACTTC. This gives the protein CASSLGLAGKTQYF. This chain connects TRBV5-6 to TRBJ2-5; TRBD2 matches at 11 bases. V lost 0 bases to trimming and J lost 6 bases; unmatched junction nucleotides: 1. CDR3 length: 14 amino acids. Per the germline V gene, CDR1 is SGHDT and CDR2 is YYEEEE.

The chain recombines TRBV18 with TRBJ2-2, with a possible D match to TRBD1 (5 bases). The CDR3 spans 15 residues. Trimming removed 0 bases at V and 4 bases at J, with 9 bases between. Per the germline V gene, CDR1 is KGHSH and CDR2 is LQKENI. CDR3 DNA: TGTGCCAGCTCACCACCGGCAGGGATCACCGGGGAGCTGTTTTTT. The encoded protein is CASSPPAGITGELFF.

The chain carries TRBV4-2 and TRBJ2-7; D gene uncertain. Trimming stripped 0 bases from V and 8 bases from J, with 8 bases between. Germline values: CDR1 LGHNA, CDR2 YNFKEQ. The CDR3 runs to 12 residues. The CDR3 reads CASSQERGKQYF. The CDR3 DNA reads as TGTGCCAGCAGCCAAGAGCGAGGAAAGCAGTACTTC.

The rearrangement uses TRBV18 and TRBJ2-2; 7 bases are a match to TRBD2. Germline V gene lookup returns CDR1 KGHSH and CDR2 LQKENI. The CDR3 extends over 16 amino acids. Unmatched junction bases numbered 5, after V lost 1 base and J lost 3 bases. CDR3 loop: CASSPLGGRDTGELFF. CDR3 DNA: TGTGCCAGCTCACCACTAGGCGGGAGAGACACCGGGGAGCTGTTTTTT.

The chain has TRBV28 and TRBJ1-3; the match to TRBD1 covers 9 bases. The J segment lost 1 base and the V segment lost 10 bases, leaving 14 bases of the junction unmatched. Germline V gives CDR1 MDHEN, CDR2 SYDVKM. The CDR3 is 17 residues long. CDR3 coding DNA: TGTGCCACTCGGGACAGGGCGAGCTCTAGGTCTGGAAACACCATATATTTT. Protein product: CATRDRASSRSGNTIYF.

The chain combines TRBV6-6 with TRBJ1-4, with a weak D call TRBD1 (5 bases). From germline, CDR1 is MNHNY and CDR2 SVGAGI (reference sequence). The CDR3 runs to 14 residues. The V end lost 7 bases, the J end lost 8 bases, and 17 bases lay between the germline ends. The CDR3 sequence: CASTRGLNPEKLFF. As DNA, the CDR3 is TGTGCCAGCACTCGGGGACTGAATCCCGAAAAACTGTTTTTT.

The chain is built from TRBV6-1 and TRBJ2-7; D perhaps matches TRBD2 (6 bases). The CDR3 length is 11 residues. From germline, CDR1 is MNHNS and CDR2 SASEGT. V was shortened by 8 bases and J by 8 bases, with 13 bases between the two germline ends. The CDR3 DNA follows: TGTGCCAGCGGGACTTCCCCCAAGCAGTACTTC. It translates to CASGTSPKQYF.

J is TRBJ2-7 and V is TRBV11-2; 10 nucleotides line up with TRBD1. The length of the CDR3 is 14 residues. The ends lost 7 bases at V and 7 bases at J; junction bases unmatched: 10. The germline V gene has CDR1 SGHAT and CDR2 FQNNGV. The CDR3 nucleotides are TGTGCCAGCAACTCCGGGACAGGGGACGTGGAGCAGTACTTC. Translation gives CASNSGTGDVEQYF.

The chain couples TRBV9 to TRBJ1-1; no firm D call. Germline V gene sequence: CDR1 SGDLS, CDR2 YYNGEE. V was clipped by 4 bases and J by 2 bases, with 12 bases between them. The CDR3 spans 14 residues. In DNA form, the CDR3 reads TGTGCCAGCAGCCCCCGCGGGTACAACACTGAAGCTTTCTTT. Protein: CASSPRGYNTEAFF. Filled out from reference TRBV9 and TRBJ1-1, the complete variable domain reads DSGVTQTPKHLITATGQRVTLRCSPRSGDLSVYWYQQSLDQGLQFLIQYYNGEERAKGNILERFSAQQFPDLHSELNLSSLELGDSALYFCASSPRGYNTEAFFGQGTRLTVV.

The chain uses TRBV6-5 and TRBJ2-7, with D possibly TRBD2 on 5 matching bases. CDR1 and CDR2 from the germline V gene are MNHEY and SVGAGI. V was shortened by 8 bases and J by 1 base, with 12 bases between the two germline ends. The CDR3 has 13 amino acids. CDR3 nucleotide sequence: TGTGCCAGCGGCCGAACTAGGTCCTACGAGCAGTACTTC. It translates to CASGRTRSYEQYF.

The chain joins TRBV5-4 to TRBJ2-7; either TRBD1 or TRBD2 may supply D (5 bases each). CDR3 size: 14 residues. The germline V gene encodes CDR1 SGHNT and CDR2 YYREEE (reference sequence). V lost 2 bases and J 3 bases, leaving 12 bases between the germline ends. The CDR3 nucleotides read TGTGCCAGCAGCTTAATCGGGGCCAACTACGAGCAGTACTTC. It translates to CASSLIGANYEQYF. The entire variable domain, with the rest obtained from reference TRBV5-4 and TRBJ2-7, is as follows: ETGVTQSPTHLIKTRGQQVTLRCSSQSGHNTVSWYQQALGQGPQFIFQYYREEENGRGNFPPRFSGLQFPNYSSELNVNALELDDSALYLCASSLIGANYEQYFGPGTRLTVT.

For this clone: Other nucleotide sequences from this sample produce the same CDR3. The chain recombines TRBV5-1 with TRBJ2-7, with 7 bases lining up with TRBD1. Germline lookup yields CDR1 SGHRS and CDR2 YFSETQ. Unmatched junction bases numbered 3, after V lost 3 bases and J lost 3 bases. This CDR3 spans 13 amino acids. CDR3 amino acids: CASSSRTGYEQYF. For the CDR3, the DNA is TGCGCCAGCAGCTCCCGGACAGGCTACGAGCAGTACTTC.

The chain carries TRBV5-4 and TRBJ2-1, with 8 bases that match TRBD2. The CDR3 totals 14 residues. The V gene end was trimmed by 7 bases and the J gene end by 0 bases; junction bases not matched to a gene: 3. Germline V gene sequence: CDR1 SGHNT, CDR2 YYREEE (reference sequence). The CDR3 here is CASREGSSYNEQFF. The DNA of the CDR3 is TGTGCCAGCCGGGAGGGGAGCTCCTACAATGAGCAGTTCTTC.

This chain links TRBV5-5 with TRBJ1-5, with D unresolved. The V end was cut by 1 base, the J end by 7 bases, with 6 bases between. The CDR3 extends over 12 amino acids. Looked up from germline, CDR1 is SGHKS and CDR2 is YYEKEE (reference sequence). In nucleotides, the CDR3 is TGTGCCAGCAGCTTGAACGGGCAGCCCCAGCATTTT. This sequence encodes CASSLNGQPQHF.

The V call is TRBV6-6, the J call TRBJ2-5, with D uncertain. This CDR3 has 12 residues. Germline CDR1 and CDR2: MNHNY and SVGAGI (reference sequence). V gave up 6 bases and J gave up 2 bases, with 7 bases separating them. The CDR3 region is CASSLSQETQYF. In nucleotides, the CDR3 is TGTGCCAGCAGCCTATCACAAGAGACCCAGTACTTC.

This chain uses TRBV28 with TRBJ1-2; 8 nucleotides line up with TRBD1. Germline-derived CDR1 and CDR2 are MDHEN and SYDVKM. With V trimmed by 3 bases and J by 8 bases, 11 bases remained unmatched. The CDR3 loop spans 15 amino acids. CDR3 nucleotide sequence: TGTGCCAGCAGTTTGGTGACAGGGGTTTTGGAGGGCTACACCTTC. Its translation: CASSLVTGVLEGYTF.

The rearrangement uses TRBV19 and TRBJ1-2; D unclear. Deletions cut 1 base from V and 7 bases from J, with 7 bases between. CDR1 LNHDA and CDR2 SQIVND come from the germline V gene (reference sequence). This CDR3 has 12 amino acids. The CDR3 nucleotides read TGTGCCAGTAGTATAGGTATTGGTGGCTACACCTTC. It is translated as CASSIGIGGYTF.

Comment on this clone: The same CDR3 is also encoded by other DNA sequences in this sample. The V call is TRBV5-6, the J call TRBJ2-2; the D gene is possibly TRBD1 (6 bases). The length of the CDR3 is 15 residues. Germline CDR1 and CDR2: SGHDT and YYEEEE. Between the trimmed V and J ends, which lost 1 base and 2 bases, there was a span of 9 bases. The CDR3 here is CASSLRTVNTGELFF. The CDR3 DNA reads TGTGCCAGCAGCTTGAGGACAGTAAACACCGGGGAGCTGTTTTTT.